A single sample is the source of the 27 T cell receptor beta chains below, sequenced in a study of cytomegalovirus exposure and HLA in healthy donors. The PCR was carried out with 60 Vbeta primers and 13 Jbeta primers. TCRdb keeps only in-frame clones here, not all; method: immunoSEQ multiplex PCR. The table lists about 160,000 clones, approximately 84% of them singletons. Sequencing was performed on PBMCs. These receptors came from a woman aged 45-65 years in good health and CMV-seropositive.

This sequence joins TRBV27 and TRBJ2-5; 10 positions match TRBD1. Unmatched junction bases numbered 8, after V lost 6 bases and J lost 4 bases. The length of the CDR3 is 15 residues. CDR1 is MNHEY and CDR2 is SMNVEV in the germline V gene (reference sequence). The CDR3 nucleotides are TGTGCCAGCAGCAGAGCGGACAGGGGGTCAGAGACCCAGTACTTC. Translation: CASSRADRGSETQYF.

The chain uses TRBV25-1 and TRBJ2-5; the match to TRBD1 covers 7 bases. This CDR3 is built from 18 residues. J lost 5 bases, V lost 1 base, and 16 bases had no gene match. Germline CDR1 reads MGHDK; CDR2 reads SYGVNS. This CDR3 is CASSELTISDRLRETQYF. Here the CDR3 DNA reads TGTGCCAGCAGTGAATTGACTATCTCGGACAGGCTACGGGAGACCCAGTACTTC.

A few counts support this clone. The V call is TRBV7-2, the J call TRBJ2-2, with D uncertain. V was trimmed by 6 bases and J by 2 bases, leaving 4 bases between them. Germline assignment: CDR1 SGHTA and CDR2 FQGNSA. This CDR3 contains 12 residues. This CDR3 is CASRLNTGELFF. Written as DNA, the CDR3 is TGTGCCAGCAGACTCAACACCGGGGAGCTGTTTTTT. The variable domain in full, completed from reference TRBV7-2 and TRBJ2-2, reads GAGVSQSPSNKVTEKGKDVELRCDPISGHTALYWYRQSLGQGLEFLIYFQGNSAPDKSGLPSDRFSAERTGGSVSTLTIQRTQQEDSAVYLCASRLNTGELFFGEGSRLTVL.

The V call is TRBV5-1, the J call TRBJ2-7, with 10 bases fitting TRBD2. The J segment lost 6 bases and the V segment lost 2 bases, leaving 5 bases of the junction unmatched. Germline CDR1 and CDR2: SGHRS and YFSETQ. This CDR3 is built from 14 residues. CDR3 amino acids: CASSLGTSVGEQYF. Written as DNA, the CDR3 is TGCGCCAGCAGCTTAGGGACTAGCGTGGGCGAGCAGTACTTC.

This rearrangement joins TRBV4-3 to TRBJ1-2; D is uncertain. The CDR3 runs 17 residues. Trimming removed 0 bases at V and 0 bases at J, with 14 bases between. CDR1 LGHNA and CDR2 YSLEER come from the germline V gene. In DNA form, the CDR3 reads TGCGCCAGCAGCCAAGATTCCACCTGGGCAGCTAACTATGGCTACACCTTC. The encoded protein is CASSQDSTWAANYGYTF.

The chain carries TRBV19 and TRBJ2-1; D possibly corresponds to TRBD2 (7 bases). The germline V and J ends were trimmed by 3 bases and 7 bases, with 16 bases remaining between them. CDR3 length equals 15 residues. CDR1 and CDR2 from the germline V gene are LNHDA and SQIVND (reference sequence). CDR3 bases: TGTGCCAGTAGTATGGGTGCGGGGGCAGGGAATGAGCAGTTCTTC. It encodes CASSMGAGAGNEQFF.

This chain uses TRBV28 with TRBJ1-2, with a tentative D call TRBD1 (5 bases). V was cut by 3 bases and J by 3 bases, with 11 bases left in between. CDR3 length: 14 residues. The germline V gene encodes CDR1 MDHEN and CDR2 SYDVKM. CDR3 in amino acids: CASSLGTGDYGYTF. The CDR3 DNA sequence: TGTGCCAGCAGTTTGGGGACTGGGGACTATGGCTACACCTTC.

This chain connects TRBV19 to TRBJ1-6; 8 nucleotides align to TRBD1. Losses at the gene ends were 4 bases for V and 4 bases for J; bases not matched to a gene: 0. CDR1 and CDR2 from the germline V gene are LNHDA and SQIVND (reference sequence). CDR3 length: 14 amino acids. CDR3 nucleotide sequence: TGTGCCAGTAGTAGGACAGGGTATAATTCACCCCTCCACTTT. Translation: CASSRTGYNSPLHF.

This clone has a handful of counts. The chain employs TRBV4-1 and TRBJ2-1; tentatively, D is TRBD2 (7 bases). Trimming cost V 0 bases and J 2 bases, with 17 bases left between them. Germline CDR1 is MGHRA and CDR2 is YSYEKL. CDR3 length: 18 residues. CDR3 bases: TGCGCCAGCAGCCAAGAAGGGGGTAGCGGGCCCACCTACAATGAGCAGTTCTTC. It codes for CASSQEGGSGPTYNEQFF.

The V and J genes are TRBV28 and TRBJ1-3, with TRBD1 identical over 7 bases. The germline gives CDR1 MDHEN, CDR2 SYDVKM. V lost 1 base, J lost 2 bases, and 2 bases stayed unmatched. This CDR3 has 15 residues. The CDR3: CASSLLTGTGNTIYF. CDR3 sequence (DNA): TGTGCCAGCAGTTTATTGACAGGGACTGGAAACACCATATATTTT.

V is TRBV7-9 and J is TRBJ1-4; the D gene is possibly TRBD1 (6 bases). V was clipped by 1 base and J by 7 bases, with 13 bases between them. This CDR3 has 15 residues. Germline CDR1 is SEHNR and CDR2 is FQNEAQ (reference sequence). The CDR3: CASSLGVRGGEKLFF. The CDR3 coding sequence is TGTGCCAGCAGCTTAGGGGTCAGGGGTGGTGAAAAACTGTTTTTT.

This clone has more than one count but fewer than ten. Additional DNA sequences in this sample encode the identical CDR3. The CDR3: CASSLTDRGPYEQYF. CDR3 DNA: TGTGCCAGCAGCTTAACCGACAGGGGACCCTACGAGCAGTACTTC. The chain joins TRBV11-2 to TRBJ2-7; 8 nucleotides align to TRBD1. V lost 2 bases and J lost 2; bases outside the gene matches: 5. The CDR3 is made up of 15 amino acids. Germline V gene data show CDR1 as SGHAT and CDR2 as FQNNGV.

V is TRBV4-2 and J is TRBJ2-3; TRBD2 might be the D (5 bases). This CDR3 is built from 15 residues. V was clipped by 0 bases and J by 2 bases, with 9 bases between them. Germline lookup yields CDR1 LGHNA and CDR2 YNFKEQ. CDR3 sequence: CASSQEDGNTDTQYF. In DNA, the CDR3 is TGTGCCAGCAGCCAAGAAGACGGGAACACAGATACGCAGTATTTT.

The chain combines TRBV2 with TRBJ1-2; 7 positions agree with TRBD1. Germline CDR1 is SNHLY and CDR2 is FYNNEI. The CDR3 has 12 residues. J lost 7 bases, V lost 5 bases, and 4 bases had no gene match. The CDR3 loop reads CASSRGRGGYTF. The CDR3 DNA reads TGTGCCAGCAGTAGGGGGCGAGGTGGCTACACCTTC.

This chain connects TRBV10-3 to TRBJ1-1; D unresolved. The CDR3 totals 15 residues. V lost 5 bases and J lost 1, with 14 bases in between. Looked up from germline, CDR1 is ENHRY and CDR2 is SYGVKD. The CDR3 protein is CAISSQVGTNTEAFF. CDR3 coding DNA: TGTGCCATCAGTTCCCAGGTGGGTACGAACACTGAAGCTTTCTTT.

The chain uses TRBV19 and TRBJ1-2; 8 nucleotides line up with TRBD1. CDR3 length: 19 residues. Germline CDR1 and CDR2: LNHDA and SQIVND (reference sequence). V was pared by 3 bases and J by 5 bases, with 20 bases of the junction left unmatched. CDR3 sequence reads: CASSIRQFVQGERGYGYTF. The CDR3 bases are TGTGCCAGTAGTATCCGGCAATTCGTACAGGGGGAAAGGGGGTATGGCTACACCTTC.

J is TRBJ1-2 and V is TRBV21-1. TRBV21-1 is flagged as a pseudogene. CDR3 length equals 15 residues. As DNA, the CDR3 is TGTGCCAGCAGCAAAGTAGCCAAAGCTAACTATGGCTACACCTTC. Protein product: CASSKVAKANYGYTF.

This clone was recorded only once. The V gene is TRBV28, the J gene TRBJ1-2, with 8 bases fitting TRBD1. After removal of 6 bases from V and 7 bases from J, the junction contained 7 bases not matched to a gene. The germline V gene encodes CDR1 MDHEN and CDR2 SYDVKM. This CDR3 is 13 amino acids long. The CDR3 here is CASRPTDRGGYTF. The CDR3 DNA follows: TGTGCCAGCAGACCAACCGACAGGGGTGGCTACACCTTC.

CDR3 sequence reads: CATSRARVNREQYF. CDR3 nucleotide sequence: TGTGCCACCTCCCGGGCCCGAGTAAACAGGGAGCAGTACTTC. V is TRBV5-4 and J is TRBJ2-7; D may be TRBD1 (5 bases). Germline CDR1 reads SGHNT; CDR2 reads YYREEE (reference sequence). The CDR3 is 14 residues long. V lost 9 bases, J lost 7 bases, and 23 bases lay in between.

The V and J genes are TRBV28 and TRBJ2-7, with TRBD2 matching over 11 bases. The CDR3 has 15 amino acids. V trimming: 4 bases; J trimming: 3 bases; junction bases outside the gene matches: 5. Germline V gives CDR1 MDHEN, CDR2 SYDVKM. The CDR3 region has the DNA TGTGCCAGCAGTTCATCCGGGACTAGCGGCTACGAGCAGTACTTC. Protein sequence: CASSSSGTSGYEQYF.

The rearrangement uses TRBV7-8 and TRBJ1-5, with D hard to call. V was shortened by 5 bases and J by 0 bases, with 17 bases between the two germline ends. This CDR3 contains 17 residues. Germline lookup yields CDR1 SGHVS and CDR2 FQNEAQ. This chain's CDR3 is CASSPQRAIYSNQPQHF. Written as DNA, the CDR3 is TGTGCCAGCAGCCCACAGAGGGCGATCTATAGCAATCAGCCCCAGCATTTT.

The chain couples TRBV2 to TRBJ2-6; D might be TRBD1 (6 bases). CDR3 length: 16 residues. Germline lookup yields CDR1 SNHLY and CDR2 FYNNEI. The germline V and J ends were trimmed by 6 bases and 1 base, with 13 bases remaining between them. CDR3 nucleotides: TGTGCCAGCAGCCGGTACCAGGGGTCTGGGGCCAACGTCCTGACTTTC. It codes for CASSRYQGSGANVLTF.

The rearrangement uses TRBV11-2 and TRBJ1-5; D may be TRBD1 (6 bases). The CDR3 is 18 residues long. V lost 2 bases and J 2 bases, leaving 19 bases between the germline ends. CDR1 is SGHAT, CDR2 FQNNGV, per germline. DNA for the CDR3: TGTGCCAGCAGCTTACGTCCCCGCCGGGACACCTGCAATCAGCCCCAGCATTTT. Protein: CASSLRPRRDTCNQPQHF.

The rearrangement links TRBV18 to TRBJ1-1, with TRBD1 matching 9 bases. The J segment lost 0 bases and the V segment lost 3 bases, leaving 2 bases of the junction unmatched. In germline, CDR1 is KGHSH, CDR2 LQKENI. The CDR3 has 15 residues. The chain's CDR3 is CASSPRTGVNTEAFF. CDR3 nucleotides: TGTGCCAGCTCACCCAGGACAGGGGTGAACACTGAAGCTTTCTTT.

V is TRBV5-1 and J is TRBJ2-6; 11 bases map to TRBD1. This CDR3 is 17 amino acids long. V lost 3 bases and J lost 3; bases outside the gene matches: 5. Germline V lookup: CDR1 SGHRS, CDR2 YFSETQ. Here the CDR3 DNA reads TGCGCCAGCAGCTCTGGACAGGGGGCGCGTGGGGCCAACGTCCTGACTTTC. Its protein product is CASSSGQGARGANVLTF.

The chain combines TRBV13 with TRBJ2-1; 14 bases are a match to TRBD2. With V trimmed by 4 bases and J by 9 bases, 8 bases remained unmatched. The CDR3 is 16 amino acids. CDR1 is PRHDT and CDR2 is FYEKMQ in the germline V gene (reference sequence). CDR3 sequence reads: CASSSLGTSGSGEQFF. The CDR3 nucleotides read TGTGCCAGCAGCTCCCTGGGGACTAGCGGGAGTGGTGAGCAGTTCTTC.

The V gene is TRBV7-9, the J gene TRBJ2-1, with 9 bases matching TRBD2. The CDR3 contains 18 residues. The junction had 13 bases not matched to a gene; V was cut back by 1 base and J by 6 bases. Germline CDR1 is SEHNR and CDR2 is FQNEAQ (reference sequence). CDR3: CASSLVGQRGAHRNEQFF. The CDR3 nucleotides are TGTGCCAGCAGCTTAGTCGGCCAGCGGGGGGCCCATCGCAATGAGCAGTTCTTC.